The rows below give T cell receptor beta chains drawn from one sample of a study of cytomegalovirus exposure and HLA in healthy donors. Some clones are missing from TCRdb's copy, which holds only in-frame ones; the method was immunoSEQ multiplex PCR. Here the sample spans tens of thousands of clones, 6.5% to 8% being singletons. Sequenced input: PBMCs. Receptor source: a man between 50 and 59 years old in good health and CMV-seronegative. Both conserved end residues are part of each CDR3. A D gene is named only where the DNA matches it firmly. For some rows the clone size is stated as once, few or many, or as a class when expanded; others skip it.

v_gene	d_gene	j_gene	abundance	CDR3aa	CDR3nt
TRBV21-1	-	TRBJ2-7	few	CASSRLPGLAGGRNEQYF	TGTGCCAGCAGCAGACTACCGGGACTAGCGGGGGGCAGGAACGAGCAGTACTTC
TRBV7-9	TRBD2	TRBJ2-3	-	CASSHARGGREDTQYF	TGTGCCAGCAGCCACGCTAGGGGAGGGAGAGAGGATACGCAGTATTTT
TRBV9	-	TRBJ2-7	-	CASSGPADHEQYF	TGTGCCAGCAGCGGACCAGCGGACCACGAGCAGTACTTC
TRBV19	-	TRBJ1-2	-	CASSAERRRTHGYTF	TGTGCCAGTAGTGCAGAGCGAAGACGTACTCATGGCTACACCTTC
TRBV2	-	TRBJ1-2	few	CASSEALLQGYTF	TGTGCCAGCAGTGAAGCGCTTTTGCAGGGGTACACCTTC
TRBV7-3	TRBD1	TRBJ2-7	few	CASSLTGGGEQYF	TGTGCCAGCAGCTTGACAGGGGGTGGCGAGCAGTACTTC
TRBV28	-	TRBJ2-6	many	CASSPLSGSGANVLTF	TGTGCCAGCAGCCCCCTTTCCGGCTCTGGGGCCAACGTCCTGACTTTC
TRBV6-6	TRBD2	TRBJ2-1	-	CASSASGGSYNEQFF	TGTGCCAGCAGTGCTAGCGGGGGGAGCTACAATGAGCAGTTCTTC
TRBV4-2	TRBD2	TRBJ2-7	few	CASSQDSGRTILSSYEQYF	TGTGCCAGCAGCCAGGATAGCGGGAGGACAATTCTATCCTCCTACGAGCAGTACTTC
TRBV6-1	-	TRBJ1-2	-	CASSEAPGGYTF	TGTGCCAGCAGTGAAGCACCAGGGGGCTACACCTTC
TRBV2	TRBD1	TRBJ1-2	few	CARDLGTGNYGYTF	TGTGCCAGAGATCTCGGGACAGGGAACTATGGCTACACCTTC
TRBV30	-	TRBJ1-5	few	CAWRFQGGDQPQHF	TGTGCCTGGAGATTTCAGGGTGGGGATCAGCCCCAGCATTTT
TRBV7-8	-	TRBJ2-1	few	CASSSLGGGAFNEQFF	TGTGCCAGCAGCTCCCTTGGTGGGGGGGCCTTCAATGAGCAGTTCTTC
TRBV7-3	TRBD1	TRBJ1-2	-	CASSSLGTDYGYTF	TGTGCCAGCAGCTCCCTAGGGACAGACTATGGCTACACCTTC
TRBV9	TRBD2	TRBJ2-5	-	CASSVGLAEETQYF	TGTGCCAGCAGCGTAGGTCTAGCGGAAGAGACCCAGTACTTC
TRBV6-1	-	TRBJ2-7	-	CASSEGQGGFYEQYF	TGTGCCAGCAGTGAAGGGCAGGGGGGCTTCTACGAGCAGTACTTC
TRBV30	TRBD2	TRBJ2-7	-	CAWSVPVGGSYEQYF	TGTGCCTGGAGTGTACCCGTGGGAGGGTCCTACGAGCAGTACTTC
TRBV6-6	-	TRBJ1-2	few	CASSYRPPGGGYTF	TGTGCCAGCAGTTACCGGCCCCCGGGGGGAGGCTACACCTTC
TRBV9	TRBD1	TRBJ2-3	once	CASSEPGGPTDTQYF	TGTGCCAGCAGCGAGCCAGGGGGACCCACAGATACGCAGTATTTT
TRBV29-1	-	TRBJ1-1	-	CSVGPNTEAFF	TGCAGCGTTGGGCCGAACACTGAAGCTTTCTTT
TRBV25-1	TRBD2	TRBJ2-7	few	CASSGAGGRSYEQYF	TGTGCCAGCAGCGGAGCGGGGGGGCGTTCCTACGAGCAGTACTTC
TRBV28	-	TRBJ1-1	few	CASRHPTGGDTKAFF	TGTGCCAGCAGACACCCTACGGGGGGGGACACTAAAGCTTTCTTT
TRBV2	-	TRBJ1-5	-	CASSDARTNQPQHF	TGTGCCAGCAGTGATGCGAGAACCAACCAGCCCCAGCATTTT
TRBV5-5	TRBD1	TRBJ2-5	few	CASSRSGTGLSETQYF	TGTGCCAGCAGTAGATCGGGGACAGGGTTAAGCGAGACCCAGTACTTC
TRBV29-1	TRBD2	TRBJ2-5	-	CSVYGLAGPQETQYF	TGCAGCGTTTACGGACTAGCGGGGCCCCAAGAGACCCAGTACTTC
TRBV27	TRBD2	TRBJ2-1	-	CASSWRGGQDEQFF	TGTGCCAGCAGTTGGCGGGGAGGGCAGGATGAGCAGTTCTTC
TRBV18	TRBD1	TRBJ2-1	-	CASSASGTGPLRQFF	TGTGCCAGCTCAGCCTCCGGGACAGGGCCTTTAAGGCAGTTCTTC
TRBV7-2	TRBD1	TRBJ2-7	-	CASSEGTGGPYEQYF	TGTGCCAGCAGCGAAGGGACAGGGGGCCCCTACGAGCAGTACTTC
TRBV28	-	TRBJ1-2	few	CASSGLDRLFF	TGTGCCAGCAGTGGACTGGACCGTCTTTTCTTC
TRBV5-1	TRBD2	TRBJ2-2	medium-sized	CASSPGGNTGELFF	TGCGCCAGCAGTCCGGGAGGGAACACCGGGGAGCTGTTTTTT
TRBV9	TRBD1	TRBJ1-5	-	CASSYNRTGPSNQPQHF	TGTGCCAGCAGCTACAACCGGACAGGCCCTAGCAATCAGCCCCAGCATTTT
TRBV7-2	-	TRBJ2-1	few	CASSLSLERWLF	TGTGCCAGCAGCTTAAGTCTGGAGCGTTGGCTCTTC
TRBV6-1	TRBD1	TRBJ1-1	many	CASSKEIQGGNTEAFF	TGTGCCAGCAGTAAAGAGATACAGGGGGGGAACACTGAAGCTTTCTTT
TRBV7-9	-	TRBJ2-2	few	CAAYHRRNTGELFF	TGTGCCGCTTATCACAGGCGGAACACCGGGGAGCTGTTTTTT
TRBV19	-	TRBJ1-5	few	CASKRSDQPQHF	TGTGCCAGTAAGAGGTCGGATCAGCCCCAGCATTTT
TRBV28	-	TRBJ1-2	few	CASRPYFRSQGEYGYTF	TGTGCCAGCAGGCCATACTTTAGATCACAGGGAGAATATGGCTACACCTTC
TRBV27	TRBD1	TRBJ1-2	few	CASSLNRGLNYGYTF	TGTGCCAGCAGTTTAAACAGGGGCCTTAACTATGGCTACACCTTC
TRBV10-3	TRBD1	TRBJ2-7	-	CAISGGVAYEQYF	TGTGCCATCTCAGGGGGCGTAGCCTACGAGCAGTACTTC
TRBV11-2	-	TRBJ2-7	few	CASSLGLAYEQYF	TGTGCCAGCAGCTTAGGACTGGCGTACGAGCAGTACTTC
TRBV2	-	TRBJ2-1	-	CASSTELGSNNEQFF	TGTGCCAGCAGCACCGAGTTGGGCAGCAACAATGAGCAGTTCTTC
TRBV11-2	TRBD1	TRBJ2-7	few	CASSLIGTGIYEQYF	TGTGCCAGCAGCTTAATCGGGACAGGGATCTACGAGCAGTACTTC
TRBV5-1	TRBD2	TRBJ2-5	-	CASSLGGGPGETQYF	TGCGCCAGCAGCTTGGGCGGGGGGCCGGGAGAGACCCAGTACTTC
TRBV5-6	TRBD2	TRBJ2-3	few	CASSLISTSGSTDTQYF	TGTGCCAGCAGCTTGATTAGTACTAGCGGGAGCACAGATACGCAGTATTTT
TRBV7-9	TRBD1	TRBJ1-2	once	CASSSSPAGTDSYGYTF	TGTGCCAGCAGCTCTAGTCCCGCAGGGACAGACAGCTATGGCTACACCTTC
TRBV19	TRBD1	TRBJ1-1	-	CASTWTGLTEAFF	TGTGCCAGTACCTGGACAGGGTTGACTGAAGCTTTCTTT
TRBV7-3	-	TRBJ2-3	few	CASSTRQASTGTQYF	TGTGCCAGCAGCACCCGACAGGCTAGCACAGGTACGCAGTATTTT
TRBV5-1	-	TRBJ1-6	few	CASSLAEFKGPAPLHF	TGCGCCAGCAGCTTGGCCGAGTTTAAGGGGCCGGCACCCCTCCACTTT
TRBV18	-	TRBJ2-1	-	CASSPLPGTGPVNEQFF	TGTGCCAGCTCACCCCTGCCCGGGACTGGCCCCGTAAATGAGCAGTTCTTC
TRBV5-6	-	TRBJ2-7	few	CASSSGEGVRYEQYF	TGTGCCAGCAGCTCAGGAGAGGGAGTAAGGTACGAGCAGTACTTC
TRBV28	-	TRBJ1-6	few	CASSPRRNNSPLHF	TGTGCCAGCAGCCCGAGAAGAAATAATTCACCCCTCCACTTT
TRBV2	TRBD1	TRBJ2-7	-	CASSVSGQGASVQYF	TGTGCCAGCAGCGTCTCGGGACAGGGGGCCTCGGTGCAGTACTTC
TRBV12-2	-	TRBJ2-3	few	CASRLGRSDTDTQYF	TGTGCAAGTCGCTTAGGGAGATCCGACACAGATACGCAGTATTTT
TRBV5-4	-	TRBJ2-2	few	CASSLAQVNTGELFF	TGTGCCAGCAGCTTGGCACAGGTAAACACCGGGGAGCTGTTTTTT
TRBV5-4	TRBD2	TRBJ2-3	few	CASRQGTSGSTDTQYF	TGTGCCAGCAGGCAAGGGACTAGCGGTAGCACAGATACGCAGTATTTT
TRBV5-6	TRBD1	TRBJ1-2	few	CASSLALTGSDYGYTF	TGTGCCAGCAGCTTGGCCTTGACAGGGAGCGACTATGGCTACACCTTC